The rows below give T cell receptor beta chains drawn from one sample of a study of blood T cell repertoires in COVID-19. The data were produced by immunoSEQ multiplex PCR, yet TCRdb's version contains in-frame clones alone and is incomplete. Found here are roughly 150,000 clones, over 80% of them singletons; the top ten hold about an eighth. What was sequenced was peripheral blood. These receptors originate from a man aged 70-80 years who had recovered from COVID-19. Both conserved end residues are part of each CDR3. Each record gives: J gene, clone size, V gene, CDR3 length, D gene, CDR3 protein, CDR3 DNA. D genes are given only for firm matches. Expanded clones are given a class, and other clones once, few, many or no size at all.

j_gene: TRBJ1-1
abundance: once
v_gene: TRBV6-5
len: 14
d_gene: .
CDR3aa: CASSGTRMNTEAFF
CDR3nt: TGTGCCAGCAGCGGGACACGCATGAACACTGAAGCTTTCTTT

j_gene: TRBJ2-1
abundance: .
v_gene: TRBV7-9
len: 15
d_gene: .
CDR3aa: CASGGRHSSYNEQFF
CDR3nt: TGTGCCAGCGGAGGGAGACATAGCTCCTACAATGAGCAGTTCTTC

j_gene: TRBJ1-4
abundance: .
v_gene: TRBV7-9
len: 15
d_gene: .
CDR3aa: CASSTRQVGNEKLFF
CDR3nt: TGTGCCAGCAGCACCCGACAGGTGGGAAATGAAAAACTGTTTTTT

j_gene: TRBJ1-6
abundance: few
v_gene: TRBV27
len: 15
d_gene: TRBD1
CDR3aa: CASSRGTGGNSPLHF
CDR3nt: TGTGCCAGCAGTAGGGGGACAGGGGGAAATTCACCCCTCCACTTT

j_gene: TRBJ2-5
abundance: .
v_gene: TRBV6-5
len: 14
d_gene: .
CDR3aa: CASSYSTLGQTQYF
CDR3nt: TGTGCCAGCAGTTACTCTACCCTTGGCCAGACCCAGTACTTC

j_gene: TRBJ2-7
abundance: few
v_gene: TRBV3-1/TRBV3-2
len: 18
d_gene: TRBD2
CDR3aa: CASSQAASRGLGGGEQYF
CDR3nt: TGTGCCAGCAGCCAAGCTGCCTCTAGGGGACTAGGCGGAGGGGAGCAGTACTTC

j_gene: TRBJ2-7
abundance: few
v_gene: TRBV9
len: 16
d_gene: TRBD1
CDR3aa: CASSVALGQGIYEQYF
CDR3nt: TGTGCCAGCAGCGTAGCTTTAGGACAGGGTATCTACGAGCAGTACTTC

j_gene: TRBJ2-6
abundance: once
v_gene: TRBV19
len: 16
d_gene: .
CDR3aa: CASSYGGYTGANVLTF
CDR3nt: TGTGCCAGTAGCTACGGGGGATATACGGGGGCCAACGTCCTGACTTTC

j_gene: TRBJ2-1
abundance: .
v_gene: TRBV2
len: 16
d_gene: TRBD2
CDR3aa: CASSQRTSGNYNEQFF
CDR3nt: TGTGCCAGCAGCCAGAGGACTAGCGGGAATTACAATGAGCAGTTCTTC

j_gene: TRBJ2-7
abundance: few
v_gene: TRBV6-2/TRBV6-3
len: 17
d_gene: TRBD2
CDR3aa: CASSYSTGSGRTYEQYF
CDR3nt: TGTGCCAGCAGTTACTCGACAGGAAGCGGGAGAACCTACGAGCAGTACTTC

j_gene: TRBJ1-5
abundance: .
v_gene: TRBV19
len: 13
d_gene: .
CDR3aa: CASSGQGYQPQHF
CDR3nt: TGTGCCAGTAGTGGGCAGGGGTACCAGCCCCAGCATTTT

j_gene: TRBJ2-7
abundance: .
v_gene: TRBV12-3/TRBV12-4
len: 12
d_gene: .
CDR3aa: CASSLTSYEQYF
CDR3nt: TGTGCCAGCAGCCTTACTAGCTACGAGCAGTACTTC

j_gene: TRBJ2-7
abundance: .
v_gene: TRBV19
len: 15
d_gene: TRBD1
CDR3aa: CASSIAPGQGYEQYF
CDR3nt: TGTGCCAGTAGTATAGCTCCGGGACAGGGGTACGAGCAGTACTTC

j_gene: TRBJ2-3
abundance: .
v_gene: TRBV19
len: 15
d_gene: TRBD1
CDR3aa: CASSIRQGLKDTQYF
CDR3nt: TGTGCCAGTAGTATTCGACAGGGGCTCAAAGATACGCAGTATTTT

j_gene: TRBJ1-1
abundance: .
v_gene: TRBV19
len: 16
d_gene: TRBD1
CDR3aa: CATSGTGGYGTTEAFF
CDR3nt: TGTGCCACCTCCGGGACAGGGGGCTATGGGACCACTGAAGCTTTCTTT

j_gene: TRBJ1-1
abundance: .
v_gene: TRBV18
len: 13
d_gene: .
CDR3aa: CASSSGLDTEAFF
CDR3nt: TGTGCCAGCTCAAGCGGGTTAGACACTGAAGCTTTCTTT

j_gene: TRBJ2-5
abundance: .
v_gene: TRBV18
len: 15
d_gene: TRBD2
CDR3aa: CASSPTSGSTETQYF
CDR3nt: TGTGCCAGCTCACCAACTAGCGGGAGTACTGAGACCCAGTACTTC

j_gene: TRBJ2-3
abundance: .
v_gene: TRBV10-3
len: 16
d_gene: TRBD2
CDR3aa: CAITSGTSGSGDTQYF
CDR3nt: TGTGCCATCACCTCCGGGACTAGCGGGAGCGGGGATACGCAGTATTTT

j_gene: TRBJ1-4
abundance: .
v_gene: TRBV5-1
len: 14
d_gene: .
CDR3aa: CASSLAINGEKLFF
CDR3nt: TGCGCCAGCAGCCTAGCGATCAACGGTGAAAAACTGTTTTTT

j_gene: TRBJ2-3
abundance: .
v_gene: TRBV5-1
len: 16
d_gene: .
CDR3aa: CASSLGAGVSTDTQYF
CDR3nt: TGCGCCAGCAGCTTGGGGGCAGGGGTAAGCACAGATACGCAGTATTTT

j_gene: TRBJ2-7
abundance: .
v_gene: TRBV4-2
len: 13
d_gene: .
CDR3aa: CASSPAGSYEQYF
CDR3nt: TGTGCCAGCAGCCCTGCCGGGTCCTACGAGCAGTACTTC

j_gene: TRBJ2-2
abundance: .
v_gene: TRBV28
len: 16
d_gene: .
CDR3aa: CASSLRRGLNTGELFF
CDR3nt: TGTGCCAGCAGTTTAAGGCGGGGGCTTAACACCGGGGAGCTGTTTTTT

j_gene: TRBJ2-5
abundance: .
v_gene: TRBV15
len: 14
d_gene: .
CDR3aa: CATSRGQHSETQYF
CDR3nt: TGTGCCACCAGCAGAGGACAGCACTCGGAGACCCAGTACTTC

j_gene: TRBJ1-1
abundance: .
v_gene: TRBV6-5
len: 14
d_gene: .
CDR3aa: CASRTNRGTWEAFF
CDR3nt: TGTGCCAGCAGGACAAATAGGGGAACGTGGGAAGCTTTCTTT

j_gene: TRBJ1-3
abundance: few
v_gene: TRBV7-9
len: 14
d_gene: .
CDR3aa: CASSINSMGNTIYF
CDR3nt: TGTGCCAGCAGCATAAACTCGATGGGAAACACCATATATTTT

j_gene: TRBJ1-5
abundance: .
v_gene: TRBV6-5
len: 14
d_gene: .
CDR3aa: CASRLQGIDQPQHF
CDR3nt: TGTGCCAGCAGGCTCCAGGGGATCGATCAGCCCCAGCATTTT

j_gene: TRBJ1-5
abundance: .
v_gene: TRBV28
len: 11
d_gene: .
CDR3aa: CASSPRGPQHF
CDR3nt: TGTGCCAGCAGTCCCCGCGGGCCCCAGCATTTT

j_gene: TRBJ1-2
abundance: .
v_gene: TRBV12-3/TRBV12-4
len: 13
d_gene: .
CDR3aa: CASSLWGVYGYTF
CDR3nt: TGTGCCAGCAGTTTATGGGGGGTCTATGGCTACACCTTC

j_gene: TRBJ2-7
abundance: .
v_gene: TRBV30
len: 13
d_gene: .
CDR3aa: CAWSKGLTYEQYF
CDR3nt: TGTGCCTGGAGTAAGGGGCTAACCTACGAGCAGTACTTC